This T cell receptor (beta chain) was identified in a study of cytomegalovirus exposure and HLA in healthy donors. PCR employed 60 Vbeta and 13 Jbeta primers. TCRdb keeps only in-frame clones here, not all; method: immunoSEQ multiplex PCR. Its clone listing holds approximately 120,000 clones. Germline V lookup: CDR1 SGHTA, CDR2 FQGNSA. J lost 1 base, V lost 0 bases, and 1 base had no gene match. The CDR3 has 15 residues. As concerns this clone: Its specificity is unknown.

Findings and caveats of the study: Within the data, a cluster of highly shared sequence variants was likely a sequencing artifact.

This chain joins TRBV7-2 and TRBJ2-7; 9 nucleotides line up with TRBD1. This TCR was recovered from a man aged 35 to 55 in good health and CMV-seronegative. Sequenced: PBMCs. CDR3 residues: CASSLAGQGSYEQYF. CDR3 coding DNA: TGTGCCAGCAGCTTAGCAGGACAGGGGTCCTACGAGCAGTACTTC. The full variable domain, in which reference TRBV7-2 and TRBJ2-7 provide the parts outside the CDR3, is GAGVSQSPSNKVTEKGKDVELRCDPISGHTALYWYRQSLGQGLEFLIYFQGNSAPDKSGLPSDRFSAERTGGSVSTLTIQRTQQEDSAVYLCASSLAGQGSYEQYFGPGTRLTVT.